Shown below are 32 T cell receptor beta chains from a single sample sequenced in a study of blood T cell repertoires in COVID-19. Sequenced by immunoSEQ multiplex PCR; TCRdb stores in-frame clones only, minus some. The sample holds over 90,000 clones, approximately 86% seen once. The specimen sequenced was peripheral blood. The receptor set was obtained from a man of 80 years or more with acute or convalescent COVID-19.

This chain uses TRBV15 with TRBJ2-1; D possibly corresponds to TRBD2 (6 bases). The V gene lost 4 bases and the J gene lost 6 bases, with 13 bases spanning the gap. Germline CDR1 reads LNHNV; CDR2 reads YYDKDF (reference sequence). There are 14 residues in the CDR3. The CDR3 region has the DNA TGTGCCACCAGCATAGGAGGGCCGGGCAATGAGCAGTTCTTC. This translates into CATSIGGPGNEQFF.

To note about this clone: Other DNA sequences in this specimen translate into the identical CDR3. The CDR3 DNA reads TGTGCCAGCAGCCCGGGGACTAGCGGTGGCACAGATACGCAGTATTTT. Residues: CASSPGTSGGTDTQYF. V is TRBV7-6 and J is TRBJ2-3; 11 nucleotides line up with TRBD2. V gave up 5 bases and J gave up 1 base; unmatched junction bases: 5. Per the germline V gene, CDR1 is SGHVS and CDR2 is FNYEAQ. This CDR3 contains 16 residues.

This clone has a single count. The chain is built from TRBV7-2 and TRBJ2-1, with D maybe TRBD1 (6 bases). In germline, CDR1 is SGHTA, CDR2 FQGNSA. With 5 bases removed from V and 6 bases from J, the gap between germline ends came to 29 bases. This CDR3 has 19 residues. CDR3 region: CASSEIRGVGQPALNEQFF. The CDR3 coding sequence is TGTGCCAGCAGCGAAATTAGGGGCGTTGGACAGCCCGCCCTCAATGAGCAGTTCTTC.

The CDR3 region has the DNA TGCGCCAGCAGCTTGCTCTCCGGGGGGGAAAAACTGTTTTTT. Its protein product is CASSLLSGGEKLFF. The chain combines TRBV5-1 with TRBJ1-4; possibly TRBD1 for D (5 bases). The CDR3 totals 14 residues. Germline loops: CDR1 SGHRS, CDR2 YFSETQ. V lost 1 base, J lost 8 bases, and 12 bases lay in between.

This chain connects TRBV3-1 (or the pseudogene TRBV3-2) to TRBJ1-1; D is unresolved. V shed 4 bases and J shed 2 bases, with 17 bases lying between them. The CDR3 is 16 residues long. Germline CDR1 LGHDT, CDR2 YNNKEL (reference sequence). The CDR3 DNA reads as TGTGCCAGCAGCCCCGGGAGCAGCCCCTCTAACACTGAAGCTTTCTTT. Its translation: CASSPGSSPSNTEAFF.

The chain has TRBV21-1 and TRBJ1-1. TRBV21-1 is shown as a pseudogene. The CDR3 extends over 14 amino acids. The CDR3 coding sequence is TGTGCCAGCAGCAAAGGGGAGGGGAACACTGAAGCTTTCTTT. It translates to CASSKGEGNTEAFF.

This rearrangement joins TRBV9 to TRBJ2-7; possibly TRBD2 for D (6 bases). Germline lookup yields CDR1 SGDLS and CDR2 YYNGEE. The CDR3 totals 15 residues. Trimming removed 0 bases from V and 1 base from J, with 11 bases in between. The CDR3 bases are TGTGCCAGCAGCGTAGGACGGGACTGGTCCTACGAGCAGTACTTC. Protein: CASSVGRDWSYEQYF.

V is TRBV24-1 and J is TRBJ2-3; TRBD1 matches at 8 bases. CDR1 and CDR2 from the germline V gene are KGHDR and SFDVKD. V lost 2 bases to trimming and J lost 8 bases; unmatched junction nucleotides: 8. The CDR3 length is 15 residues. In nucleotides, the CDR3 is TGTGCCACCAGTGATTATACAGGGGGACTGCGTACGCAGTATTTT. Residues: CATSDYTGGLRTQYF.

The V call is TRBV28, the J call TRBJ1-4; D perhaps matches TRBD1 (5 bases). V gave up 6 bases and J gave up 7 bases, with 21 bases separating them. In germline, CDR1 is MDHEN, CDR2 SYDVKM. CDR3 size: 16 residues. The CDR3, as DNA: TGTGCCAGCAGCTCCGACAAGGCGGACCAGGGTGAAAAACTGTTTTTT. Translation gives CASSSDKADQGEKLFF.

This clone was seen just once. The rearrangement uses TRBV2 and TRBJ2-2, with D unresolved. Trimming took 3 bases from V and 2 from J, leaving 13 bases between them. Germline V gene sequence: CDR1 SNHLY, CDR2 FYNNEI. The CDR3 covers 16 residues. CDR3 sequence (DNA): TGTGCCAGCAGTGATAGACAAAGTGCTAACACCGGGGAGCTGTTTTTT. Translation gives CASSDRQSANTGELFF.

The chain uses TRBV7-9 and TRBJ2-1; D not certain. Germline lookup yields CDR1 SEHNR and CDR2 FQNEAQ (reference sequence). This CDR3 has 15 residues. The V end was cut by 5 bases, the J end by 3 bases, with 14 bases between. CDR3 sequence (DNA): TGTGCCAGCAGCCAGGCACATATCATCTACAATGAGCAGTTCTTC. Its translation: CASSQAHIIYNEQFF.

The V gene is TRBV7-3, the J gene TRBJ2-5; TRBD1 agrees at 8 bases. CDR1 and CDR2 from the germline V gene are SGHTA and FQGTGA. Trimming removed 0 bases from V and 0 bases from J; junction bases left unmatched: 0. CDR3 length: 15 amino acids. The CDR3 loop reads CASSLTGQDQETQYF. In nucleotides, the CDR3 is TGTGCCAGCAGCTTAACGGGACAGGACCAAGAGACCCAGTACTTC.

V is TRBV3-1 (or the pseudogene TRBV3-2) and J is TRBJ2-2; possible D gene TRBD2, 5 bases. The CDR3 contains 16 residues. V was shortened by 4 bases and J by 0 bases, with 12 bases between the two germline ends. CDR1 and CDR2 (germline): LGHDT, YNNKEL (reference sequence). The CDR3 nucleotides are TGTGCCAGCAGCCCGGCGGCCGGGACGAACACCGGGGAGCTGTTTTTT. Translation gives CASSPAAGTNTGELFF.

The chain combines TRBV14 with TRBJ2-7, with 7 bases that match TRBD2. This CDR3 comprises 17 residues. The junction had 10 bases not matched to a gene; V was cut back by 0 bases and J by 2 bases. Germline V gene sequence: CDR1 SGHDN, CDR2 FVKESK. The CDR3 is CASSQEWRGLDTYEQYF. The CDR3 DNA is TGTGCCAGCAGCCAAGAATGGCGAGGACTAGACACCTACGAGCAGTACTTC.

This clone was seen a handful of times. The chain employs TRBV12-3 or TRBV12-4 and TRBJ2-7; D uncertain. The V end lost 3 bases, the J end lost 8 bases, and 14 bases lay between the germline ends. The CDR3 is made up of 13 amino acids. CDR3 in DNA: TGTGCCAGCAGTTTGGAGCGCTCGACCCAGCAGTACTTC. Its translation: CASSLERSTQQYF.

The chain uses TRBV7-2 and TRBJ2-3; D is undetermined. The germline CDR1 and CDR2 sequences are SGHTA and FQGNSA. V gave up 5 bases and J gave up 2 bases, with 8 bases separating them. The CDR3 is 13 residues long. CDR3 DNA sequence: TGTGCCAGCAGCACCAGGTTCACAGATACGCAGTATTTT. Its translation: CASSTRFTDTQYF.

The genes are TRBV5-1 and TRBJ1-1; unclear D gene. The CDR3 runs 13 residues. In germline, CDR1 is SGHRS, CDR2 YFSETQ. V was pared by 5 bases and J by 0 bases, with 8 bases between. CDR3 DNA: TGCGCCAGCAGTTTACAGATGAACACTGAAGCTTTCTTT. Amino acids: CASSLQMNTEAFF.

In this sample, this clone turned up a few times. This chain links TRBV20-1 with TRBJ1-1; D remains unclear. V gave up 3 bases and J gave up 1 base, with 12 bases separating them. This CDR3 contains 14 residues. Per germline, CDR1 DFQATT and CDR2 SNEGSKA (reference sequence). CDR3 region: CSASWFTGNTEAFF. DNA for the CDR3: TGCAGTGCTAGTTGGTTTACGGGGAACACTGAAGCTTTCTTT.

The V and J genes are TRBV7-2 and TRBJ2-1; TRBD2 might be the D (6 bases). CDR3 length equals 13 residues. V shed 3 bases and J shed 13 bases, with 16 bases lying between them. The germline CDR1 and CDR2 sequences are SGHTA and FQGNSA. The CDR3 reads CASSFGRLGGQFF. CDR3 nucleotides: TGTGCCAGCAGCTTCGGGCGGCTGGGAGGTCAGTTCTTC.

This clone was seen only a few times. The chain uses TRBV6-5 and TRBJ2-5; tentative D call: TRBD2 (5 bases). V dropped 2 bases and J dropped 1 base, with 11 bases sitting between them. Germline CDR1 reads MNHEY; CDR2 reads SVGAGI. CDR3 length equals 15 residues. CDR3 sequence: CASSYGSGIQETQYF. The CDR3 DNA is TGTGCCAGCAGTTACGGAAGCGGCATCCAAGAGACCCAGTACTTC.

V is TRBV9 and J is TRBJ2-7; 7 positions match TRBD2. This CDR3 region has 14 residues. Germline CDR1 reads SGDLS; CDR2 reads YYNGEE. The ends lost 4 bases at V and 1 base at J; junction bases unmatched: 5. CDR3 sequence (DNA): TGTGCCAGCAGCCCCGGGACTACATCCTACGAGCAGTACTTC. Amino acids: CASSPGTTSYEQYF.

V gene TRBV19 combines with J gene TRBJ2-2; 9 bases fit TRBD2. CDR3 length: 15 residues. Trimming cost V 5 bases and J 5 bases; bases outside gene matches: 6. Germline CDR1 reads LNHDA; CDR2 reads SQIVND (reference sequence). In nucleotides, the CDR3 is TGTGCCAGTAGTTCTCGACTAGCGGATACCGGGGAGCTGTTTTTT. Its translation: CASSSRLADTGELFF.

The chain employs TRBV2 and TRBJ1-2; the match to TRBD1 covers 11 bases. Germline V gives CDR1 SNHLY, CDR2 FYNNEI. Trimming removed 3 bases from V and 2 bases from J; junction bases left unmatched: 8. The CDR3 covers 17 residues. As DNA, the CDR3 is TGTGCCAGCAGTGAGGACAGGGGGCAGTCAAAGAACTATGGCTACACCTTC. Its translation is CASSEDRGQSKNYGYTF.

J is TRBJ2-2 and V is TRBV7-2; D is perhaps TRBD1 (6 bases). The CDR3 covers 15 residues. Germline assignment: CDR1 SGHTA and CDR2 FQGNSA. V lost 0 bases and J lost 1, with 6 bases in between. In DNA form, the CDR3 reads TGTGCCAGCAGCTTAGCAGGGGGGAACACCGGGGAGCTGTTTTTT. Translation: CASSLAGGNTGELFF. Full variable domain (outside the CDR3, taken from reference TRBV7-2 and TRBJ2-2): GAGVSQSPSNKVTEKGKDVELRCDPISGHTALYWYRQSLGQGLEFLIYFQGNSAPDKSGLPSDRFSAERTGGSVSTLTIQRTQQEDSAVYLCASSLAGGNTGELFFGEGSRLTVL.

This chain joins TRBV5-6 and TRBJ2-5; perhaps TRBD2 as D (6 bases). This CDR3 spans 15 amino acids. Germline V CDR1 and CDR2: SGHDT, YYEEEE. Trimming stripped 4 bases from V and 5 bases from J, with 18 bases between. As DNA, the CDR3 is TGTGCCAGCAGCCCGGGGCCTCGAGGAGGGGAGACCCAGTACTTC. It yields the protein CASSPGPRGGETQYF.

This clone was counted a single time. This chain joins TRBV5-1 and TRBJ2-7, with TRBD2 matching over 13 bases. From germline, CDR1 is SGHRS and CDR2 YFSETQ. This CDR3 region has 18 residues. V shed 0 bases and J 1 base; nucleotides not matched to a gene: 7. The CDR3 DNA reads as TGCGCCAGCAGCTTGGCACTAGCGGGAGGGGTCGATTCCTACGAGCAGTACTTC. Protein: CASSLALAGGVDSYEQYF.

V usage is TRBV19 and J usage is TRBJ2-3, with 8 nucleotides matching TRBD2. The ends lost 9 bases at V and 5 bases at J; junction bases unmatched: 7. The CDR3 is made up of 13 amino acids. Germline loops: CDR1 LNHDA, CDR2 SQIVND (reference sequence). The CDR3 spells CASTTSAVDTQYF. CDR3 nucleotide sequence: TGTGCCAGCACGACTAGCGCTGTAGATACGCAGTATTTT.

The sample holds a few counts of this clone. The chain uses TRBV11-2 and TRBJ2-3, with 10 bases that match TRBD1. Germline V lookup: CDR1 SGHAT, CDR2 FQNNGV. V shed 1 base and J 2 bases; nucleotides not matched to a gene: 6. The CDR3 is made up of 17 amino acids. The CDR3 loop reads CASSLGTGTGATDTQYF. In DNA, the CDR3 is TGTGCCAGCAGCTTAGGGACCGGGACAGGGGCCACAGATACGCAGTATTTT.

The rearrangement joins TRBV28 to TRBJ1-2; 8 nucleotides match TRBD1. V shed 4 bases and J 4 bases; nucleotides not matched to a gene: 5. Germline CDR1 reads MDHEN; CDR2 reads SYDVKM. This CDR3 spans 14 amino acids. The CDR3 region is CASSSAQGAYGYTF. DNA for the CDR3: TGTGCCAGCAGTTCTGCTCAGGGGGCCTATGGCTACACCTTC.

This rearrangement joins TRBV7-2 to TRBJ2-3; 12 bases are shared with TRBD2. With V trimmed by 5 bases and J by 5 bases, 11 bases remained unmatched. The CDR3 runs to 17 residues. Germline assignment: CDR1 SGHTA and CDR2 FQGNSA. The CDR3 spells CASSARLASGRGDTQYF. In DNA form, the CDR3 reads TGTGCCAGCAGCGCCAGGTTGGCTAGCGGGAGGGGAGATACGCAGTATTTT. Looking up the rest from reference TRBV7-2 and TRBJ2-3 gives the full variable domain: GAGVSQSPSNKVTEKGKDVELRCDPISGHTALYWYRQSLGQGLEFLIYFQGNSAPDKSGLPSDRFSAERTGGSVSTLTIQRTQQEDSAVYLCASSARLASGRGDTQYFGPGTRLTVL.

CDR3 in DNA: TGTGCCAGCAGCCAAGGGAGATCAAACATTCAGTACTTC. Its translation: CASSQGRSNIQYF. This chain connects TRBV14 to TRBJ2-4; D is ambiguous. V was pared by 1 base and J by 6 bases, with 7 bases between. CDR3 length: 13 residues. CDR1 SGHDN and CDR2 FVKESK come from the germline V gene.

The CDR3 DNA reads TGTGCCAGCAGACGGACAGGGGGAACAGATACGCAGTATTTT. Protein sequence: CASRRTGGTDTQYF. V usage is TRBV6-5 and J usage is TRBJ2-3, with 10 positions matching TRBD1. V trimming: 6 bases; J trimming: 3 bases; junction bases outside the gene matches: 3. CDR1 MNHEY and CDR2 SVGAGI come from the germline V gene. The CDR3 has 14 amino acids.